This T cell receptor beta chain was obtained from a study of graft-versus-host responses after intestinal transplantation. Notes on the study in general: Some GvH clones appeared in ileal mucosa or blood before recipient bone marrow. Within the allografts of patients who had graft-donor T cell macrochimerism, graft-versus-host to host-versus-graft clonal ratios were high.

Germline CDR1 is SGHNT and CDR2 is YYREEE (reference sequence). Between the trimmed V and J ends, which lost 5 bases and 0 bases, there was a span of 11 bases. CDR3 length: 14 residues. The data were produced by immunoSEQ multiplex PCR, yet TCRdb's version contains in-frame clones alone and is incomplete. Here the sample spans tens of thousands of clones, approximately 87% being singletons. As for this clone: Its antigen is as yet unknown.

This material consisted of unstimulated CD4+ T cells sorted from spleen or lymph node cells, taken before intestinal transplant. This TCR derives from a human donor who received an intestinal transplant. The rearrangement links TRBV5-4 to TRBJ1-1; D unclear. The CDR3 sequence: CASSQRAMNTEAFF. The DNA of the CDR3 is TGTGCCAGCAGTCAGAGGGCTATGAACACTGAAGCTTTCTTT. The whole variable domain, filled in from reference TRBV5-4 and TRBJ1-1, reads ETGVTQSPTHLIKTRGQQVTLRCSSQSGHNTVSWYQQALGQGPQFIFQYYREEENGRGNFPPRFSGLQFPNYSSELNVNALELDDSALYLCASSQRAMNTEAFFGQGTRLTVV.